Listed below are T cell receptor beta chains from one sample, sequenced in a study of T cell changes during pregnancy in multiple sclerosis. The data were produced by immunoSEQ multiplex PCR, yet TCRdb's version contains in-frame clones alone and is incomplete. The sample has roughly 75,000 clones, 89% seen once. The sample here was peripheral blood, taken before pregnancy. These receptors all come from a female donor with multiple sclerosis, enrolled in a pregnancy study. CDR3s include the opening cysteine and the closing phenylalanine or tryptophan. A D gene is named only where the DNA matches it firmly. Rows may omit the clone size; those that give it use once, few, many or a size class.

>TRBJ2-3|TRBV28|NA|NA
CASSPYTDTQYF
TGTGCCAGCAGTCCGTACACAGATACGCAGTATTTT
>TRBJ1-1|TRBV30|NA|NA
CAWSVRGGMGKAFF
TGTGCCTGGAGTGTACGAGGCGGGATGGGGAAAGCTTTCTTT
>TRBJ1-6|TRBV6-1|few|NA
CASSEQNSYNSPLHF
TGTGCCAGCAGTGAACAGAACTCCTATAATTCACCCCTCCACTTT
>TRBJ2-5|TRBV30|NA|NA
CAWSVLRETQYF
TGTGCCTGGAGTGTACTACGAGAGACCCAGTACTTC
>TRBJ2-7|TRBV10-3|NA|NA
CAISESGGARDEQYF
TGTGCCATCAGTGAGTCAGGTGGAGCCAGGGACGAGCAGTACTTC
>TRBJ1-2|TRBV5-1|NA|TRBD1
CASSGDRGGYTF
TGCGCCAGCAGCGGAGACAGGGGGGGCTACACCTTC
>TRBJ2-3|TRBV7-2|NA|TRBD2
CASSFRGGTDTQYF
TGTGCCAGCAGCTTCCGGGGGGGCACAGATACGCAGTATTTT
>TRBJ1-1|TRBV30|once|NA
CAWTWRVEAFF
TGTGCCTGGACCTGGAGGGTTGAAGCTTTCTTT
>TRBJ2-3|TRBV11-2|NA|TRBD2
CASSRRRGTSDTQYF
TGTGCCAGCAGCCGACGGCGGGGGACGTCAGATACGCAGTATTTT
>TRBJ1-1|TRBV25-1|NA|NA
CASTQQGKSEAFF
TGTGCCAGCACACAACAGGGAAAGAGTGAAGCTTTCTTT
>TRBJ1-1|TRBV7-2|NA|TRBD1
CASSLVEGAHAFF
TGTGCCAGCAGCTTAGTGGAGGGGGCTCACGCTTTCTTT
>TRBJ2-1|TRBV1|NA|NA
CTSSQDSTSLHSPYNEQFF
TGCACCAGCAGCCAAGACTCCACCTCATTACATAGCCCCTACAATGAGCAGTTCTTC